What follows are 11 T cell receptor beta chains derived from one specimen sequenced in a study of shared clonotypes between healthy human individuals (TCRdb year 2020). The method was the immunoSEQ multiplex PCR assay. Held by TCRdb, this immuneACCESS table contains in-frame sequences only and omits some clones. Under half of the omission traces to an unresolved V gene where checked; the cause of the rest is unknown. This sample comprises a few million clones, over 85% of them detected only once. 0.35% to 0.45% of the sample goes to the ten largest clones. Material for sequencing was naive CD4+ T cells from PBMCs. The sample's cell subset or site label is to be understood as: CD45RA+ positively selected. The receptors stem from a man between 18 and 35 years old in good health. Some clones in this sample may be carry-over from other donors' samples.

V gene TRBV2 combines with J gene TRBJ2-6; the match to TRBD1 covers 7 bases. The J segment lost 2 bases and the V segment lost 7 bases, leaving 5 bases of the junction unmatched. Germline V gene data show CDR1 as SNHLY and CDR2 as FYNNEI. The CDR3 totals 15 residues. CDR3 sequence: CASNLGGAGANVLTF. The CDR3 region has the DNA TGTGCCAGCAACTTAGGGGGCGCTGGGGCCAACGTCCTGACTTTC.

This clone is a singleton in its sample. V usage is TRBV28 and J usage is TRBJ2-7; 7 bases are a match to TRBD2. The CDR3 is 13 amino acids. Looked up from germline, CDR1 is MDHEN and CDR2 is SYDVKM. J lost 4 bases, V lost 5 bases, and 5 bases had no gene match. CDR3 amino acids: CASSTTSRYEQYF. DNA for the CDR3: TGTGCCAGCAGTACGACTAGCAGGTACGAGCAGTACTTC.

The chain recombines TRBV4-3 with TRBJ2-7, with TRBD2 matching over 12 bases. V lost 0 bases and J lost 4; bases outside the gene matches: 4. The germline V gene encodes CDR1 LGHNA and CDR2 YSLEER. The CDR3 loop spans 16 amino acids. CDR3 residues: CASSQDMTSGSYEQYF. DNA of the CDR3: TGCGCCAGCAGCCAAGACATGACTAGCGGGAGTTACGAGCAGTACTTC.

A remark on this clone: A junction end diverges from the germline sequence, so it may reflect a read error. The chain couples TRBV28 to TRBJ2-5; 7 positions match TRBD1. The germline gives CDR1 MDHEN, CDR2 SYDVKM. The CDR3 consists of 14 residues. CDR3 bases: TGTGCCAGCACTTTACCAGGGGGACGAGAGACCCAGTACTTC. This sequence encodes CASTLPGGRETQYF.

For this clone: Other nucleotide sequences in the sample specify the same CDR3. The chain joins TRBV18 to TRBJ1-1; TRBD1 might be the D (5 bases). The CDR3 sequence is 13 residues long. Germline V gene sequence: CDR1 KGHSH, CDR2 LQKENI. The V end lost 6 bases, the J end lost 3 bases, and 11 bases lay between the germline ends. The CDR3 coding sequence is TGTGCCAGCTCCCCGGGCAGGGACACTGAAGCTTTCTTT. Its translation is CASSPGRDTEAFF.

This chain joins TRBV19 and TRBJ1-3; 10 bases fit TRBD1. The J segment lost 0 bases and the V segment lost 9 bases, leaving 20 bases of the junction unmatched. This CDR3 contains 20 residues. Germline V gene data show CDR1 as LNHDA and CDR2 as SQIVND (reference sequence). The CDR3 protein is CASQKTWRGTGARSGNTIYF. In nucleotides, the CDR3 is TGTGCCAGCCAAAAAACGTGGCGGGGGACAGGGGCCCGCTCTGGAAACACCATATATTTT.

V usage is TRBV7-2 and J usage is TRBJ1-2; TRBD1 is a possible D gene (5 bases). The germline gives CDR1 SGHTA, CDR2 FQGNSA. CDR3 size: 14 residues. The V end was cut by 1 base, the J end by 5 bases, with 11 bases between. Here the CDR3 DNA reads TGTGCCAGCAGCTTAGTCTCAGGGAGATATGGCTACACCTTC. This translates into CASSLVSGRYGYTF.

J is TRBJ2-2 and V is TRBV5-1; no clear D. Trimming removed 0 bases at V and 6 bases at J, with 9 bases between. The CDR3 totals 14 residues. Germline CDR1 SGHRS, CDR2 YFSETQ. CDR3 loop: CASSLAPQAGELFF. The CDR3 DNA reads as TGCGCCAGCAGCTTGGCCCCCCAGGCCGGGGAGCTGTTTTTT.

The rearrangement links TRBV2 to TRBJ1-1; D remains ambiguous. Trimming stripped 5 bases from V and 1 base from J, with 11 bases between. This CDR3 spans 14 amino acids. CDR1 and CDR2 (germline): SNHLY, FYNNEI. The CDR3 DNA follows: TGTGCCAGCAGTTATACGGCCCAGAACACTGAAGCTTTCTTT. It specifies CASSYTAQNTEAFF.

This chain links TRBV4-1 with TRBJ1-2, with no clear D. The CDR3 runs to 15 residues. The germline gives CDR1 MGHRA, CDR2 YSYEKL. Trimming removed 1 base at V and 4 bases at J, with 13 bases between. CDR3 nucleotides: TGCGCCAGCAGCCAAGGAATTGCCTTGGGCTATGGCTACACCTTC. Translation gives CASSQGIALGYGYTF.

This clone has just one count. CDR3 DNA: TGTGCCAGCAGCCCCGGCCTGGGGAATAACTATGGCTACACCTTC. Amino acid sequence: CASSPGLGNNYGYTF. The gene calls are TRBV5-6 and TRBJ1-2; the D is unclear. Germline V gene sequence: CDR1 SGHDT, CDR2 YYEEEE. This CDR3 has 15 amino acids. Trimming left V 4 bases short and J 1 base short, with 14 bases between.